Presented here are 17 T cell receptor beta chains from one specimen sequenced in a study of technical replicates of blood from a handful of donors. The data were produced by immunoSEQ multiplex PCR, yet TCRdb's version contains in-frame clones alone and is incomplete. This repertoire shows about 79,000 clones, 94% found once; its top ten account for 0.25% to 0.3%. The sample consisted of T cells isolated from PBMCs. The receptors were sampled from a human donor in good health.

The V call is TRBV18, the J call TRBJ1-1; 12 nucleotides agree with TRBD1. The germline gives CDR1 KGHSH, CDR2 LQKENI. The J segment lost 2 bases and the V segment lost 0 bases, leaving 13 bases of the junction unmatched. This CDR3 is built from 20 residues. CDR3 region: CASSPPGQGAKFGGNTEAFF. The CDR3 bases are TGTGCCAGCTCACCACCGGGACAGGGGGCAAAGTTCGGAGGAAACACTGAAGCTTTCTTT.

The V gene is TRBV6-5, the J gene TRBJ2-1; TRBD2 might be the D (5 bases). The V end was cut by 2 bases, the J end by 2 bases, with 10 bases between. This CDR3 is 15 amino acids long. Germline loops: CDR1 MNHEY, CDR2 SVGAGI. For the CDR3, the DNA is TGTGCCAGCAGTTACCTCGCTAGCCCCTACAATGAGCAGTTCTTC. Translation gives CASSYLASPYNEQFF.

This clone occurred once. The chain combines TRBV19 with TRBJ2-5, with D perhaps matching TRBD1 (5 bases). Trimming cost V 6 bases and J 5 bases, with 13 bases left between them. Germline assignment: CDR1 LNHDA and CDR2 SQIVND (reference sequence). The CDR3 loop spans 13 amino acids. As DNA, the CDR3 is TGTGCCAGTAGCGACAGAACCTGGGAGACCCAGTACTTC. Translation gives CASSDRTWETQYF.

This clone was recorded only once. The CDR3 region is CASRPRGQPQHF. DNA of the CDR3: TGTGCCAGCAGGCCTAGGGGTCAGCCCCAGCATTTT. V usage is TRBV27 and J usage is TRBJ1-5; perhaps TRBD1 as D (5 bases). The CDR3 contains 12 residues. The V and J ends lost 6 bases and 6 bases respectively, with 9 bases between them. Germline-derived CDR1 and CDR2 are MNHEY and SMNVEV (reference sequence).

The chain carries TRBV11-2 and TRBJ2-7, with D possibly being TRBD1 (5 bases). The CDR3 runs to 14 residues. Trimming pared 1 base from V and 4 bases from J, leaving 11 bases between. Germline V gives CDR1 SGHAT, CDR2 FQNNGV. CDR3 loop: CASSLVGAVYEQYF. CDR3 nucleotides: TGTGCCAGCAGCTTAGTAGGGGCTGTATACGAGCAGTACTTC.

The chain's CDR3 is CASSSGQGRNEQFF. CDR3 in DNA: TGTGCCAGCAGCTCTGGACAGGGTAGGAATGAGCAGTTCTTC. This sequence joins TRBV5-4 and TRBJ2-1, with 8 bases fitting TRBD1. V shed 3 bases and J 7 bases; nucleotides not matched to a gene: 6. Germline V CDR1 and CDR2: SGHNT, YYREEE (reference sequence). This CDR3 has 14 residues.

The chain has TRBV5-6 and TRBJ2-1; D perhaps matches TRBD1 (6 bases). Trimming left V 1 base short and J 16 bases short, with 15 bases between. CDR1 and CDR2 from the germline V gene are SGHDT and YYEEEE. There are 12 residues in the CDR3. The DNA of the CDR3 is TGTGCCAGCAGCTTGCCAGGACAGCGAGAATTCTTC. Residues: CASSLPGQREFF.

The chain's CDR3 is CASSSSTGGDGYTF. The DNA for the CDR3 is TGCGCCAGCAGCTCATCCACAGGGGGGGATGGCTACACCTTC. The rearrangement joins TRBV5-1 to TRBJ1-2, with 8 bases matching TRBD1. The trim removed 3 bases at V and 6 bases at J, leaving 7 bases unmatched. Germline CDR1 SGHRS, CDR2 YFSETQ. CDR3 length: 14 residues. The variable domain in full, completed from reference TRBV5-1 and TRBJ1-2, reads KAGVTQTPRYLIKTRGQQVTLSCSPISGHRSVSWYQQTPGQGLQFLFEYFSETQRNKGNFPGRFSGRQFSNSRSEMNVSTLELGDSALYLCASSSSTGGDGYTFGSGTRLTVV.

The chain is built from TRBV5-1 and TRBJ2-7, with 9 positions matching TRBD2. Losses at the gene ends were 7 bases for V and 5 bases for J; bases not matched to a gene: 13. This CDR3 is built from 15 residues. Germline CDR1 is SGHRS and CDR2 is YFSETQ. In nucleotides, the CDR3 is TGCGCCAGCGCCACGACGCGGGAGGGCCCGCACGAGCAGTACTTC. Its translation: CASATTREGPHEQYF.

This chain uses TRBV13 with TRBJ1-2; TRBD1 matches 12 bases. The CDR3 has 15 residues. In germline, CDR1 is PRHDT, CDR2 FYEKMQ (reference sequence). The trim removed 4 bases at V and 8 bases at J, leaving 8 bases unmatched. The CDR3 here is CASSSTGTGGGGYTF. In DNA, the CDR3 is TGTGCCAGCAGCTCAACCGGGACAGGGGGCGGGGGCTACACCTTC.

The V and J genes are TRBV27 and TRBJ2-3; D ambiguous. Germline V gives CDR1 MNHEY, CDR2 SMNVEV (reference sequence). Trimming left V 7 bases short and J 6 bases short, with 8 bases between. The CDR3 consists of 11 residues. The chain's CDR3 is CASTFMDTQYF. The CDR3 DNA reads TGTGCCAGCACTTTCATGGATACGCAGTATTTT.

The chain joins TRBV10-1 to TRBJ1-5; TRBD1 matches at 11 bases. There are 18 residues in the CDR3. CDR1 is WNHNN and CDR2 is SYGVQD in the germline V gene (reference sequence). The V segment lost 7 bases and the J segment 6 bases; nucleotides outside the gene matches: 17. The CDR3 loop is CASTRPGQGAVPRQPQHF. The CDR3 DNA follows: TGCGCCAGCACCCGACCCGGACAGGGGGCCGTACCCCGTCAGCCCCAGCATTTT.

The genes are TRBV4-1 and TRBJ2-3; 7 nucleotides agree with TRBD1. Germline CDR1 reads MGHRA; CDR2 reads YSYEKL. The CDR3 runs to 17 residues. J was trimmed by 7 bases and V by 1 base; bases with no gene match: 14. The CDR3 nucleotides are TGCGCCAGCAGCCAAGGGTTGACAGGGAGATTTTCGAATACGCAGTATTTT. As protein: CASSQGLTGRFSNTQYF.

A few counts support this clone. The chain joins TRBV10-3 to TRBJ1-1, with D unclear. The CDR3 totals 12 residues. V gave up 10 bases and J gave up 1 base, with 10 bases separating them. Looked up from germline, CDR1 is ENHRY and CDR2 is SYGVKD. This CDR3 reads CATSDPNTEAFF. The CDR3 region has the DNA TGTGCCACAAGCGACCCGAACACTGAAGCTTTCTTT.

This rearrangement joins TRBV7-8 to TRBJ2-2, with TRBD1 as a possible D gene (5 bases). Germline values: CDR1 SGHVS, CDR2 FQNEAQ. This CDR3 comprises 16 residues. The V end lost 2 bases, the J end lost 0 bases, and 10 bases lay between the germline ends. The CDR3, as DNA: TGTGCCAGCAGCTTAAGGGGCAACGCGAACACCGGGGAGCTGTTTTTT. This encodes CASSLRGNANTGELFF. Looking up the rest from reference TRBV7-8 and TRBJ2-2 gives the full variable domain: GAGVSQSPRYKVAKRGQDVALRCDPISGHVSLFWYQQALGQGPEFLTYFQNEAQLDKSGLPSDRFFAERPEGSVSTLKIQRTQQEDSAVYLCASSLRGNANTGELFFGEGSRLTVL.

CDR3 in amino acids: CASSFASGRYTDTQYF. CDR3 coding DNA: TGTGCCAGCAGTTTCGCTAGCGGGAGGTACACAGATACGCAGTATTTT. The V call is TRBV28, the J call TRBJ2-3; 11 bases agree with TRBD2. CDR1 and CDR2 (germline): MDHEN, SYDVKM. Trimming at V came to 3 bases and at J to 2 bases, leaving 4 bases not matched to a gene. The length of the CDR3 is 16 residues.

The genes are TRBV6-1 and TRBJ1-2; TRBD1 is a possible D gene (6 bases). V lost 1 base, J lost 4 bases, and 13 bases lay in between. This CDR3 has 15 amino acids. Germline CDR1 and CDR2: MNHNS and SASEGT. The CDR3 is CASSEVSAGAYGYTF. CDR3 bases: TGTGCCAGCAGTGAAGTTTCTGCAGGGGCCTATGGCTACACCTTC.